This record covers a single T cell receptor beta chain. Its antigen is unidentified. The junction and the germline gene differ at one end; a read error may be behind it. The entry originates in a study of blood T cells in healthy people across ages. General study findings and limits: Both naive CD4+ cell counts and diversity were greater in long-lived donors than in aged donors.

A second 7 to 11 cycle PCR used barcoded and J-beta primers. The template-switch adaptor was a 5' adaptor with 12 random nucleotides. It tagged each cDNA molecule. TCRdb itself ran the 5' RACE reads through MiXCR, one entry per CDR3 protein. The sample carries roughly 900,000 distinct CDR3 sequences, 45% to 50% recorded once. Looked up from germline, CDR1 is SQVTM and CDR2 is ANQGSEA. The CDR3 loop spans 11 amino acids. The receptor comes from a man in his thirties or forties in good health. J is TRBJ1-2 and V is TRBV29-1; D possibly corresponds to TRBD1 (5 bases). The sequencing sample was made of blood. For the CDR3, the DNA is TGCAGCGTCGAAGACAGCCATGGCTACACCTTC. Translating it yields CSVEDSHGYTF.